A single sample gave rise to the 19 T cell receptor beta chains below, sequenced in a study of T cells in tumors and immune-related adverse events. Method: immunoSEQ multiplex PCR; TCRdb's copy keeps in-frame clones and lacks some. The table has 20,000 to 25,000 clones, about 93% seen once. Sequences were derived from lymph node tissue, sampled from a patient treated with anti-PD-1 therapy. These receptors were collected from a female donor with metastatic renal cell carcinoma.

The chain's CDR3 is CASSWTSGSSYEQYF. The CDR3 coding sequence is TGCGCCAGCAGCTGGACTAGCGGGAGCTCCTACGAGCAGTACTTC. The chain couples TRBV5-1 to TRBJ2-7; 13 nucleotides align to TRBD2. The CDR3 is 15 amino acids. The V and J ends lost 3 bases and 0 bases, in that order; junction bases with no gene match: 0. From germline, CDR1 is SGHRS and CDR2 YFSETQ.

The rearrangement joins TRBV4-1 to TRBJ2-7; D remains ambiguous. V was pared by 0 bases and J by 1 base, with 10 bases between. Germline values: CDR1 MGHRA, CDR2 YSYEKL. The CDR3 sequence is 15 residues long. The chain's CDR3 is CASSQDPTESYEQYF. CDR3 nucleotides: TGCGCCAGCAGCCAAGATCCGACCGAATCCTACGAGCAGTACTTC.

The chain uses TRBV18 and TRBJ2-2, with a tentative D call TRBD1 (5 bases). This CDR3 has 16 residues. Germline V gene lookup returns CDR1 KGHSH and CDR2 LQKENI. With 3 bases removed from V and 4 bases from J, the gap between germline ends came to 15 bases. Written as DNA, the CDR3 is TGTGCCAGCTCACCGCCAGGCTCAAGGGGCACCGGGGAGCTGTTTTTT. This sequence encodes CASSPPGSRGTGELFF.

With regard to this clone: A junction end diverges from the germline sequence, so it may reflect a read error. The rearrangement links TRBV5-1 to TRBJ1-3; D is ambiguous. Germline values: CDR1 SGHRS, CDR2 YFSETQ. This CDR3 is 14 amino acids long. The CDR3 DNA is TGCGCCAGCGGCTTAGGGAGCTCTGGAAACACCATATATTTT. This encodes CASGLGSSGNTIYF.

The chain is built from TRBV4-2 and TRBJ2-1; possible D gene TRBD2, 5 bases. The CDR3 loop spans 12 amino acids. Germline V gene lookup returns CDR1 LGHNA and CDR2 YNFKEQ. V gave up 4 bases and J gave up 9 bases, with 10 bases separating them. CDR3 residues: CASSPPLAEQFF. CDR3 DNA: TGTGCCAGCAGCCCCCCTCTAGCTGAGCAGTTCTTC.

The rearrangement links TRBV5-4 to TRBJ2-7; D possibly corresponds to TRBD2 (6 bases). The V and J ends lost 4 bases and 1 base respectively, with 12 bases between them. The germline V gene encodes CDR1 SGHNT and CDR2 YYREEE (reference sequence). The CDR3 is made up of 14 amino acids. The CDR3 reads CASSKGTASYEQYF. CDR3 nucleotides: TGTGCCAGCAGCAAAGGGACTGCTTCCTACGAGCAGTACTTC.

This clone was seen a single time. This chain joins TRBV19 and TRBJ2-3, with TRBD2 matching over 8 bases. The junction had 3 bases not matched to a gene; V was cut back by 1 base and J by 6 bases. CDR3 length: 14 amino acids. The V gene's germline CDR1 is LNHDA and CDR2 SQIVND (reference sequence). The CDR3 protein is CASSIAGGLDTQYF. The CDR3 nucleotides read TGTGCCAGTAGTATAGCGGGGGGGCTGGATACGCAGTATTTT.

In its sample, this clone was seen once. This chain joins TRBV7-2 and TRBJ2-7; 9 bases fit TRBD1. CDR3 size: 13 residues. Per germline, CDR1 SGHTA and CDR2 FQGNSA. The V and J ends lost 6 bases and 4 bases, in that order; junction bases with no gene match: 4. The CDR3 DNA is TGTGCCAGCAGGGGACAGGGTATTTACGAGCAGTACTTC. Translating gives CASRGQGIYEQYF.

The chain is built from TRBV14 and TRBJ1-2; D gene uncertain. V was shortened by 1 base and J by 5 bases, with 8 bases between the two germline ends. CDR1 and CDR2 from the germline V gene are SGHDN and FVKESK. The CDR3 is 13 amino acids. CDR3 nucleotide sequence: TGTGCCAGCAGCCAAGGATATAGTTATGGCTACACCTTC. Its protein is CASSQGYSYGYTF. The variable domain in full, completed from reference TRBV14 and TRBJ1-2, reads EAGVTQFPSHSVIEKGQTVTLRCDPISGHDNLYWYRRVMGKEIKFLLHFVKESKQDESGMPNNRFLAERTGGTYSTLKVQPAELEDSGVYFCASSQGYSYGYTFGSGTRLTVV.

The chain carries TRBV7-2 and TRBJ2-5; tentative D call: TRBD2 (5 bases). V was trimmed by 4 bases and J by 5 bases, leaving 14 bases between them. Germline loops: CDR1 SGHTA, CDR2 FQGNSA. The CDR3 loop spans 14 amino acids. The CDR3 is CASSSSTGVETQYF. In DNA, the CDR3 is TGTGCCAGCAGCTCATCTACCGGGGTGGAGACCCAGTACTTC.

V usage is TRBV7-9 and J usage is TRBJ2-7, with 7 positions matching TRBD2. Germline CDR1 SEHNR, CDR2 FQNEAQ (reference sequence). J gave up 0 bases and V 4 bases, and 6 bases lay outside the gene matches. There are 15 residues in the CDR3. The CDR3 nucleotides are TGTGCCAGCAGCTGGGAAGCGGGGCGCTCCTACGAGCAGTACTTC. It encodes CASSWEAGRSYEQYF.

The CDR3 region is CASSTVDRGFYEQYF. CDR3 nucleotides: TGTGCCAGCAGCACCGTGGACAGGGGGTTCTACGAGCAGTACTTC. The V call is TRBV5-8, the J call TRBJ2-7; 10 nucleotides line up with TRBD1. V shed 4 bases, J shed 3 bases, and the junction held 7 bases outside the gene matches. The CDR3 is 15 amino acids. CDR1 is SGHTS, CDR2 YDEGEE, per germline.

By proportion, this clone is medium-sized. This chain joins TRBV27 and TRBJ2-7; perhaps TRBD2 as D (6 bases). This CDR3 region has 13 residues. Trimming shortened V by 2 bases and J by 1 base, and 6 bases separated the two germline ends. Germline values: CDR1 MNHEY, CDR2 SMNVEV (reference sequence). The CDR3 bases are TGTGCCAGCAGTTTAGGGAGGTCCTACGAGCAGTACTTC. Translating gives CASSLGRSYEQYF.

The chain links TRBV7-9 to TRBJ2-1; 11 bases fit TRBD2. The CDR3 contains 19 residues. J lost 6 bases, V lost 1 base, and 14 bases had no gene match. CDR1 SEHNR and CDR2 FQNEAQ come from the germline V gene (reference sequence). For the CDR3, the DNA is TGTGCCAGCAGCTTAGGATTGGGGAAACTAGCGGGAGTTAGCAATGAGCAGTTCTTC. Protein: CASSLGLGKLAGVSNEQFF.

V gene TRBV6-1 combines with J gene TRBJ1-2; 9 bases are a match to TRBD1. Losses at the gene ends were 5 bases for V and 4 bases for J; bases not matched to a gene: 2. Germline assignment: CDR1 MNHNS and CDR2 SASEGT. This CDR3 contains 13 residues. This chain's CDR3 is CASSRDRVYGYTF. CDR3 coding DNA: TGTGCCAGCAGTAGGGACAGGGTCTATGGCTACACCTTC.

The CDR3 loop reads CASTEERQYEAFF. The CDR3 nucleotides read TGTGCCAGCACCGAAGAAAGACAGTACGAAGCTTTCTTT. The V and J genes are TRBV2 and TRBJ1-1; TRBD1 is a possible D gene (5 bases). Per the germline V gene, CDR1 is SNHLY and CDR2 is FYNNEI. Deletions cut 7 bases from V and 8 bases from J, with 17 bases between. The CDR3 length is 13 residues.

This chain connects TRBV7-8 to TRBJ2-3; D might be TRBD1 or TRBD2, each matching 6 bases. With 5 bases removed from V and 5 bases from J, the gap between germline ends came to 14 bases. The CDR3 has 14 amino acids. Germline assignment: CDR1 SGHVS and CDR2 FQNEAQ. The CDR3, as DNA: TGTGCCAGCAGCCCCCGGGGGCGGGTAGATACGCAGTATTTT. This sequence encodes CASSPRGRVDTQYF.

V usage is TRBV6-5 and J usage is TRBJ1-1; maybe TRBD1 (6 bases). Looked up from germline, CDR1 is MNHEY and CDR2 is SVGAGI. This CDR3 contains 16 residues. V lost 2 bases and J 4 bases, leaving 17 bases between the germline ends. DNA of the CDR3: TGTGCCAGCAGTTACCTCCTACAGGGAGCTGGCACTGAAGCTTTCTTT. Its protein product is CASSYLLQGAGTEAFF.

This chain links TRBV5-1 with TRBJ1-1; D is unresolved. The CDR3 loop spans 15 amino acids. With 0 bases removed from V and 1 base from J, the gap between germline ends came to 10 bases. Germline V CDR1 and CDR2: SGHRS, YFSETQ. The CDR3 DNA follows: TGCGCCAGCAGCTTGGGGCCGGTGGAGAACACTGAAGCTTTCTTT. The encoded protein is CASSLGPVENTEAFF.